Listed below are T cell receptor beta chains from one sample, sequenced in a study of T cell responses to AZD1222 COVID-19 vaccine. The repertoire was sequenced with immunoSEQ multiplex PCR; TCRdb's copy has only in-frame clones and lacks some. The sample has roughly 130,000 clones, about 90% seen once; the top ten hold roughly 1.5%. This sample comprised peripheral blood, obtained on day 0 of AZD1222 vaccination. These receptors all stem from an adult in good health. Each CDR3 is given with its conserved first and last residue. A D gene is named only where the DNA matches it firmly. Size is omitted from some rows. Given values are once, few, many or a class for expanded clones.

NA | TRBJ2-1 | TRBV12-1 | NA | TGTGCCAGCAGCAGCTGGACAGGGGTCCATGAGCAGTTCTTC | CASSSWTGVHEQFF
NA | TRBJ2-7 | TRBV20-1 | NA | TGCAGTGCCAGTTCTCCGGGACGGCCGGACGAGCAGTACTTC | CSASSPGRPDEQYF
NA | TRBJ2-1 | TRBV11-2 | NA | TGTGCCAGCAGCTTCGGCTCCTACAATGAGCAGTTCTTC | CASSFGSYNEQFF
once | TRBJ2-7 | TRBV6-2/TRBV6-3 | NA | TGTGCCAGCAGTTACTCGATCCTGTCGAGCTCCTACGAGCAGTACTTC | CASSYSILSSSYEQYF
NA | TRBJ1-1 | TRBV3-1/TRBV3-2 | NA | TGTGCCAGCAGCCGCCCCCCAGCGGGATCAACTGAAGCTTTCTTT | CASSRPPAGSTEAFF
once | TRBJ1-2 | TRBV18 | TRBD1 | TGTGCCAGCTCATCGTGGGACAGGGGTCGCTATGGCTACACCTTC | CASSSWDRGRYGYTF
once | TRBJ1-5 | TRBV4-1 | TRBD1 | TGCGCCAGCAGCCAGGCCGGGACAGGGAGTCAGCCCCAGCATTTT | CASSQAGTGSQPQHF
NA | TRBJ1-2 | TRBV6-5 | NA | TGTGCCAGCAGGCTACCGACAGGCCTGGGCTACACCTTC | CASRLPTGLGYTF
NA | TRBJ2-7 | TRBV6-4 | NA | TGTGCCAGCAGTGACTCGATCCACGAGCAGTACTTC | CASSDSIHEQYF
NA | TRBJ2-2 | TRBV3-1/TRBV3-2 | TRBD1 | TGTGCCAGCGGACAGGGATTGGCGAACACCGGGGAGCTGTTTTTT | CASGQGLANTGELFF
NA | TRBJ2-7 | TRBV10-3 | NA | TGTGCCATCAGCATGGGGGGGGGCAACGAGCAGTACTTC | CAISMGGGNEQYF
NA | TRBJ1-1 | TRBV10-3 | NA | TGTGCCGTCGAAGGGGGGCCGAACACTGAAGCTTTCTTT | CAVEGGPNTEAFF
NA | TRBJ2-2 | TRBV10-2 | TRBD1 | TGCGCCAGCAGTAAGACAGGGCTTACCGGGGAGCTGTTTTTT | CASSKTGLTGELFF
NA | TRBJ1-1 | TRBV28 | NA | TGTGCCAGCAGGGGAAGGGATCGGGAGATGGGCACTGAAGCTTTCTTT | CASRGRDREMGTEAFF
NA | TRBJ1-1 | TRBV19 | NA | TGTGTACTGGAATTCCCCAGGACTGAAGCTTTCTTT | CVLEFPRTEAFF
NA | TRBJ2-3 | TRBV6-5 | TRBD2 | TGTGCCAGCAGAGTAGCGGGTACAGATACGCAGTATTTT | CASRVAGTDTQYF
NA | TRBJ1-5 | TRBV7-9 | NA | TGTGCCAGCAGCTTTGGAAGGGGGAGCCTTTATAGCAATCAGCCCCAGCATTTT | CASSFGRGSLYSNQPQHF
NA | TRBJ1-6 | TRBV4-1 | TRBD1 | TGCGCCAGCAGTCCCGGGACAGGGTTGGGTTCACCCCTCCACTTT | CASSPGTGLGSPLHF
NA | TRBJ1-5 | TRBV2 | TRBD1 | TGTGCCAGCAGCAAGGACAGGGCAACCTACTATAGCAATCAGCCCCAGCATTTT | CASSKDRATYYSNQPQHF
NA | TRBJ1-2 | TRBV7-2 | NA | TGTGCCAGCAGCTCGAGTCAGGGTGACTATGGCTACACCTTC | CASSSSQGDYGYTF
NA | TRBJ1-1 | TRBV19 | NA | TGTGCCAGTAGTATCCGCCTGGCGCGCACTGAAGCTTTCTTT | CASSIRLARTEAFF
NA | TRBJ2-7 | TRBV11-2 | NA | TGTGCCAGCAGCTTAGATTTGGGGGTCTACGAGCAGTACTTC | CASSLDLGVYEQYF
NA | TRBJ2-2 | TRBV7-2 | NA | TGTGCCAGCAGCTTAAACACCGTGGGGGAGCTGTTTTTT | CASSLNTVGELFF
NA | TRBJ1-2 | TRBV12-3/TRBV12-4 | NA | TGTGCCAGCAGTTCAGGGATCCTCGATGGCTACACCTTC | CASSSGILDGYTF
NA | TRBJ2-7 | TRBV7-6 | TRBD2 | TGTGCCAGCAGCCCCTCTAGCGGGGGGTGGTACGAGCAGTACTTC | CASSPSSGGWYEQYF
once | TRBJ1-6 | TRBV6-4 | TRBD1 | TGTGCCAGCAAACAGGGGGTTCACCACTATAATTCACCCCTCCACTTT | CASKQGVHHYNSPLHF
NA | TRBJ2-3 | TRBV14 | NA | TGTGCCAGCAGCCTAACGGGGGAGCGGACAGATACGCAGTATTTT | CASSLTGERTDTQYF
once | TRBJ1-5 | TRBV15 | NA | TGTGCCACCAGCACCAACAGGGACGGGCCCCAGCATTTT | CATSTNRDGPQHF
NA | TRBJ2-7 | TRBV29-1 | TRBD1 | TGCAGCGTTGAGGGGGACAGGGGAGACTACGAGCAGTACTTC | CSVEGDRGDYEQYF
few | TRBJ2-7 | TRBV7-8 | NA | TGTGCCAGCAGCCCCTCCTCCGGGACATCTTACGAGCAGTACTTC | CASSPSSGTSYEQYF
NA | TRBJ1-5 | TRBV24-1 | NA | TGTGCCACAAATTACCCGGGTCAGCCCCAGCATTTT | CATNYPGQPQHF
once | TRBJ1-6 | TRBV4-3 | TRBD1 | TGCGCCAGCAGCCAAGATCCAGGGGGCGATTCACCCCTCCACTTT | CASSQDPGGDSPLHF
NA | TRBJ2-5 | TRBV18 | TRBD2 | TGTGCCAGCTCACCAAGAGGGACTAGGCATGAGACCCAGTACTTC | CASSPRGTRHETQYF
once | TRBJ1-5 | TRBV21-1 | NA | TGTGCCAGCAGCGGGACCGTCAATCAGCCCCAGCATTTT | CASSGTVNQPQHF
once | TRBJ1-1 | TRBV5-4 | TRBD1 | TGTGCCAGCAGCTATTGGACAGGGAGCACTGAAGCTTTCTTT | CASSYWTGSTEAFF
NA | TRBJ1-3 | TRBV21-1 | NA | TGTGCCAGCAGCTGCCGGGGCGGAAACACCATATATTTT | CASSCRGGNTIYF
NA | TRBJ2-2 | TRBV29-1 | TRBD1 | TGCAGCGTTGATCAGGGGGCCGGGGAGCTGTTTTTT | CSVDQGAGELFF
NA | TRBJ2-2 | TRBV7-2 | NA | TGTGCCAGCAGCTTACTACACGGGGAGCTGTTTTTT | CASSLLHGELFF
NA | TRBJ1-1 | TRBV5-1 | NA | TGCGCCAGCAGCGTCGAAAGGCCACCGGCGGGGAACACTGAAGCTTTCTTT | CASSVERPPAGNTEAFF
NA | TRBJ2-7 | TRBV11-1 | TRBD1 | TGTGCCAGCAGCCATTCGGGACAGGGGAATTTTCTGCAGTACTTC | CASSHSGQGNFLQYF
once | TRBJ1-4 | TRBV2 | NA | TGTGCCAGCAGTAAACTCCAGGGGCGGGCCGAAAAACTGTTTTTT | CASSKLQGRAEKLFF
few | TRBJ1-5 | TRBV18 | NA | TGTGCCAGCTCACCCCAGGAGAGCAATCAGCCCCAGCATTTT | CASSPQESNQPQHF
NA | TRBJ2-3 | TRBV7-9 | NA | TGTGCCAGCAGCTTAACCAGGGCGCAGACAGATACGCAGTATTTT | CASSLTRAQTDTQYF
NA | TRBJ1-5 | TRBV6-2/TRBV6-3 | NA | TGTGCCAGCAGTTACTCCTGGGGCAATCAGCCCCAGCATTTT | CASSYSWGNQPQHF
few | TRBJ2-3 | TRBV9 | NA | TGTGCCAGCAGCGTAGAAAAAGGCACAGATACGCAGTATTTT | CASSVEKGTDTQYF
NA | TRBJ2-4 | TRBV28 | TRBD1 | TGTGCCAGCAGTTTTATTCGGACAGGGGTTCCCAAAAACATTCAGTACTTC | CASSFIRTGVPKNIQYF
NA | TRBJ2-3 | TRBV6-1 | NA | TGTGCCAGCAGTGAAGCAGTCCATCTTAGCACAGATACGCAGTATTTT | CASSEAVHLSTDTQYF
NA | TRBJ1-2 | TRBV5-6 | TRBD1 | TGTGCCAGCAGCCTTGGGACAGGGGGCTACACCTTC | CASSLGTGGYTF
NA | TRBJ2-5 | TRBV3-1/TRBV3-2 | TRBD2 | TGTGCCAGCAGCCAAAAACCCCTGACTAGCGGCCAAGAGACCCAGTACTTC | CASSQKPLTSGQETQYF
NA | TRBJ1-4 | TRBV19 | NA | TGTGCCAGTAGTACACAGCGGGGGGGTGAAAAACTGTTTTTT | CASSTQRGGEKLFF
NA | TRBJ1-5 | TRBV6-7 | TRBD1 | TGTGCCAGCAGTTACTCGGGGCTATGGGACAGGGGCCTAAAGCGCCAGCATTTT | CASSYSGLWDRGLKRQHF
NA | TRBJ2-7 | TRBV19 | TRBD1 | TGTGCCAGTAGTATCAAAGATCCCGCCGGACAGGGGGCCGGCTACGAGCAGTACTTC | CASSIKDPAGQGAGYEQYF
once | TRBJ2-7 | TRBV5-1 | TRBD2 | TGCGCCAGCAGCTTGGGGCCCCCGGGAGCGGGGTTACCCTACGAGCAGTACTTC | CASSLGPPGAGLPYEQYF
NA | TRBJ1-1 | TRBV19 | NA | TGTGCCATAAGGGACCCGGCGGGCACTGAAGCTTTCTTT | CAIRDPAGTEAFF
NA | TRBJ2-3 | TRBV29-1 | TRBD1 | TGCAGCGTTGACGCCTTGCGGACAGGGCGCGCAGATACGCAGTATTTT | CSVDALRTGRADTQYF
NA | TRBJ1-4 | TRBV7-2 | NA | TGTGCCAGCAGCTTAGGCCCTAGAACAGGGCGTAAACTGTTTTTT | CASSLGPRTGRKLFF
once | TRBJ1-6 | TRBV18 | TRBD1 | TGTGCCAGCTCAGGGGACAGGGCCGGCGGGTCACCCCTCCACTTT | CASSGDRAGGSPLHF
NA | TRBJ1-1 | TRBV28 | TRBD1 | TGTGCCAGCGGGGAGACAGGGAGGGCTGAAGCTTTCTTT | CASGETGRAEAFF
NA | TRBJ2-7 | TRBV5-1 | TRBD2 | TGCGCCAGCAAGCCTAGCGGGGGCCCCTACGAGCAGTACTTC | CASKPSGGPYEQYF
NA | TRBJ1-2 | TRBV28 | TRBD1 | TGTGCCAGCTGGGACAGGCAGGATAATGGCTACACCTTC | CASWDRQDNGYTF